The 30 T cell receptor beta chains in this list originate from one sample, sequenced in a study of CD8 T cells in Susac syndrome. An amount of RNA that ranged from roughly 0.45 to 1 ug was reverse transcribed with random hexamers. A single record per CDR3 protein comes from TCRdb applying MiXCR to the immunoSEQ multiplex PCR reads. The top ten hold 0.12% of the sample, which has 150,000 to 200,000 distinct CDR3 sequences, under 95% seen once. Sequencing was performed on CD4+ T cells from PBMCs. These TCRs come from a human donor with Susac syndrome.

This rearrangement joins TRBV9 to TRBJ2-1; D is undetermined. The V end lost 0 bases, the J end lost 6 bases, and 13 bases lay between the germline ends. This CDR3 spans 15 amino acids. The germline CDR1 and CDR2 sequences are SGDLS and YYNGEE. The DNA for the CDR3 is TGTGCCAGCAGCGTAGACTCCGACCGATCCAATGAGCAGTTCTTC. The encoded protein is CASSVDSDRSNEQFF.

This chain joins TRBV4-1 and TRBJ2-4; 7 bases map to TRBD2. The CDR3 is 17 residues long. The V gene's germline CDR1 is MGHRA and CDR2 YSYEKL. Germline trimming cut 0 bases from V and 8 bases from J; bases unmatched to any gene: 13. The CDR3 nucleotides read TGCGCCAGCAGCCAAGAATTTTTCACCGCGGGGGTTCACATTCAGTACTTC. Translated: CASSQEFFTAGVHIQYF.

This chain joins TRBV29-1 and TRBJ2-7, with D hard to call. V was shortened by 4 bases and J by 6 bases, with 7 bases between the two germline ends. CDR1 and CDR2 from the germline V gene are SQVTM and ANQGSEA. The CDR3 length is 10 residues. The CDR3 is CSVGRAEQYF. In nucleotides, the CDR3 is TGCAGCGTTGGTAGGGCCGAGCAGTACTTC.

The chain links TRBV12-3 or TRBV12-4 to TRBJ2-1; possibly TRBD1 for D (6 bases). The CDR3 consists of 13 residues. The V and J ends lost 7 bases and 4 bases respectively, with 11 bases between them. CDR3 in DNA: TGTGCCAGCAATCTGGACAGTTACAATGAGCAGTTCTTC. This translates into CASNLDSYNEQFF.

The chain uses TRBV20-1 and TRBJ1-5; D unresolved. Germline-derived CDR1 and CDR2 are DFQATT and SNEGSKA (reference sequence). The CDR3 consists of 15 residues. With 2 bases removed from V and 0 bases from J, the gap between germline ends came to 11 bases. The CDR3: CSARKGGNSNQPQHF. CDR3 DNA sequence: TGCAGTGCTAGAAAGGGAGGTAATAGCAATCAGCCCCAGCATTTT.

The chain joins TRBV10-3 to TRBJ2-1; D gene ambiguous. The germline CDR1 and CDR2 sequences are ENHRY and SYGVKD. The length of the CDR3 is 12 residues. Trimming shortened V by 6 bases and J by 8 bases, and 11 bases separated the two germline ends. The chain's CDR3 is CAISADNDEQFF. The CDR3 DNA sequence: TGTGCCATCAGCGCCGACAACGATGAGCAGTTCTTC.

This clonotype has a single count. The gene calls are TRBV3-1 and TRBJ1-2, with TRBD1 identical over 10 bases. The CDR3 covers 13 residues. J was trimmed by 6 bases and V by 10 bases; bases with no gene match: 8. Looked up from germline, CDR1 is LGHDT and CDR2 is YNNKEL (reference sequence). Here the CDR3 DNA reads TGTGCCACCACGACAGGGGGCGCGGATGGCTACACCTTC. It encodes CATTTGGADGYTF.

The rearrangement uses TRBV5-1 and TRBJ1-1; perhaps TRBD1 as D (5 bases). The CDR3 is made up of 15 amino acids. V lost 0 bases and J lost 5, with 14 bases in between. Germline V gives CDR1 SGHRS, CDR2 YFSETQ. CDR3 coding DNA: TGCGCCAGCAGCTTGGCCCGGGAGAAGGGGACTGAAGCTTTCTTT. Residues: CASSLAREKGTEAFF.

The chain couples TRBV5-6 to TRBJ1-2; D possibly corresponds to TRBD1 (6 bases). This CDR3 comprises 15 residues. Germline assignment: CDR1 SGHDT and CDR2 YYEEEE. The V and J ends lost 5 bases and 2 bases respectively, with 16 bases between them. The CDR3 spells CASRGGGLGNYGYTF. As DNA, the CDR3 is TGTGCCAGCAGAGGTGGGGGCCTAGGGAACTATGGCTACACCTTC.

This clonotype appeared a single time. CDR3 coding DNA: TGTGCCAGCAGCCGACAGGGAGCGTTAAACACTGAAGCTTTCTTT. Protein product: CASSRQGALNTEAFF. This chain joins TRBV3-1 and TRBJ1-1, with 7 bases fitting TRBD1. Germline V lookup: CDR1 LGHDT, CDR2 YNNKEL (reference sequence). J was trimmed by 2 bases and V by 4 bases; bases with no gene match: 7. The CDR3 runs to 15 residues.

The chain recombines TRBV19 with TRBJ2-2; maybe TRBD1 (5 bases). This CDR3 has 16 residues. Deletions cut 1 base from V and 0 bases from J, with 9 bases between. Germline V CDR1 and CDR2: LNHDA, SQIVND (reference sequence). The CDR3 spells CASSIGQGTNTGELFF. In DNA form, the CDR3 reads TGTGCCAGTAGTATAGGCCAGGGCACGAACACCGGGGAGCTGTTTTTT.

The rearrangement uses TRBV6-1 and TRBJ1-2; D is perhaps TRBD1 (5 bases). CDR3 length equals 16 residues. The germline V gene encodes CDR1 MNHNS and CDR2 SASEGT. V lost 6 bases, J lost 0 bases, and 17 bases lay in between. CDR3 sequence: CASSRTDRNTNYGYTF. The CDR3 DNA reads TGTGCCAGCAGCCGTACCGACAGAAATACTAACTATGGCTACACCTTC.

The chain is built from TRBV29-1 and TRBJ2-5, with D possibly matching TRBD2 (5 bases). The ends were cut back, 5 bases at V and 0 bases at J, with 7 bases in the middle. This CDR3 is built from 12 residues. Germline lookup yields CDR1 SQVTM and CDR2 ANQGSEA. This CDR3 reads CSVLRDQETQYF. The DNA for the CDR3 is TGCAGCGTTTTGAGGGACCAAGAGACCCAGTACTTC.

The chain uses TRBV5-6 and TRBJ2-5; 9 positions agree with TRBD2. V dropped 5 bases and J dropped 0; count of bases not matched to a gene: 5. From germline, CDR1 is SGHDT and CDR2 YYEEEE. This CDR3 contains 15 residues. CDR3 protein: CASRPRLADQETQYF. CDR3 in DNA: TGTGCCAGCAGACCAAGACTAGCGGACCAAGAGACCCAGTACTTC. The full variable domain, rest sourced from reference TRBV5-6 and TRBJ2-5, is DAGVTQSPTHLIKTRGQQVTLRCSPKSGHDTVSWYQQALGQGPQFIFQYYEEEERQRGNFPDRFSGHQFPNYSSELNVNALLLGDSALYLCASRPRLADQETQYFGPGTRLLVL.

This chain uses TRBV9 with TRBJ1-6; 8 nucleotides agree with TRBD1. With 7 bases clipped from V and 6 bases from J, the junction kept 9 bases outside the gene matches. The V gene's germline CDR1 is SGDLS and CDR2 YYNGEE. The CDR3 contains 15 residues. In nucleotides, the CDR3 is TGTGCCAGCCGGACAGGGAGGGATTCTAATTCACCCCTCCACTTT. Its translation: CASRTGRDSNSPLHF.

The V and J genes are TRBV12-3 or TRBV12-4 and TRBJ1-1, with D unresolved. This CDR3 is 13 amino acids long. V was clipped by 5 bases and J by 6 bases, with 13 bases between them. CDR3 region: CASSPVSLAEAFF. DNA of the CDR3: TGTGCCAGCAGTCCCGTCAGTCTCGCTGAAGCTTTCTTT.

The V and J genes are TRBV20-1 and TRBJ1-1; D ambiguous. V lost 4 bases and J lost 0, with 9 bases in between. The CDR3 has 13 amino acids. The germline V gene has CDR1 DFQATT and CDR2 SNEGSKA (reference sequence). CDR3 sequence (DNA): TGCAGTGCTATGAACAGCATGAACACTGAAGCTTTCTTT. Translated, it gives CSAMNSMNTEAFF.

The chain carries TRBV15 and TRBJ2-2, with TRBD1 matching over 10 bases. V lost 4 bases and J lost 5; bases outside the gene matches: 4. CDR3 size: 15 residues. The germline V gene encodes CDR1 LNHNV and CDR2 YYDKDF (reference sequence). Here the CDR3 reads CATSIRTGGTGELFF. In DNA form, the CDR3 reads TGTGCCACCAGCATCCGGACAGGGGGTACCGGGGAGCTGTTTTTT.

The chain has TRBV9 and TRBJ1-3; D is uncertain. CDR1 and CDR2 from the germline V gene are SGDLS and YYNGEE. V was shortened by 0 bases and J by 1 base, with 5 bases between the two germline ends. The CDR3 runs to 14 residues. The CDR3 sequence: CASSVDSSGNTIYF. CDR3 bases: TGTGCCAGCAGCGTAGATTCGTCTGGAAACACCATATATTTT.

The chain uses TRBV13 and TRBJ2-1; 8 nucleotides line up with TRBD2. Germline trimming cut 1 base from V and 0 bases from J; bases unmatched to any gene: 5. Germline CDR1 PRHDT, CDR2 FYEKMQ (reference sequence). CDR3 length: 17 residues. In DNA, the CDR3 is TGTGCCAGCAGCTTAGCAGCGGGGGTCCCCTCCTACAATGAGCAGTTCTTC. It translates to CASSLAAGVPSYNEQFF.

The chain carries TRBV5-4 and TRBJ2-1; the match to TRBD2 covers 7 bases. The CDR3 runs to 16 residues. Germline-derived CDR1 and CDR2 are SGHNT and YYREEE (reference sequence). With V trimmed by 1 base and J by 3 bases, 7 bases remained unmatched. CDR3 sequence reads: CASSLSRGGDYNEQFF. The CDR3 DNA is TGTGCCAGCAGCTTGTCTCGCGGGGGAGACTACAATGAGCAGTTCTTC.

This clonotype appeared once. V usage is TRBV5-4 and J usage is TRBJ2-3; TRBD1 agrees at 8 bases. This CDR3 contains 17 residues. Unmatched junction bases numbered 10, after V lost 4 bases and J lost 0 bases. CDR1 and CDR2 from the germline V gene are SGHNT and YYREEE (reference sequence). Written as DNA, the CDR3 is TGTGCCAGCAGCGAGAGGACAGGGTCTGCTAGCACAGATACGCAGTATTTT. Translation: CASSERTGSASTDTQYF.

This clonotype showed up just once. J is TRBJ2-3 and V is TRBV10-3; 8 bases are shared with TRBD2. Germline V gives CDR1 ENHRY, CDR2 SYGVKD. The CDR3 runs to 14 residues. Unmatched junction bases numbered 5, after V lost 7 bases and J lost 2 bases. CDR3 amino acids: CAINPGGDTDTQYF. CDR3 sequence (DNA): TGTGCCATCAACCCGGGGGGGGACACAGATACGCAGTATTTT.

The chain is built from TRBV2 and TRBJ2-7; D remains unclear. V was pared by 4 bases and J by 2 bases, with 6 bases between. Germline CDR1 and CDR2: SNHLY and FYNNEI. This CDR3 spans 12 amino acids. The CDR3 sequence: CASSGAPYEQYF. The CDR3 bases are TGTGCCAGCAGTGGCGCCCCCTACGAGCAGTACTTC.

V gene TRBV7-9 combines with J gene TRBJ1-6, with D perhaps matching TRBD1 (5 bases). CDR1 is SEHNR, CDR2 FQNEAQ, per germline (reference sequence). The V and J ends lost 3 bases and 7 bases respectively, with 7 bases between them. The CDR3 is 13 residues long. The CDR3 coding sequence is TGTGCCAGCAGCTTTACAGGCAATTCACCCCTCCACTTT. Amino acid sequence: CASSFTGNSPLHF.

The chain employs TRBV2 and TRBJ2-3; D unclear. This CDR3 contains 13 residues. Trimming removed 7 bases at V and 5 bases at J, with 13 bases between. Germline loops: CDR1 SNHLY, CDR2 FYNNEI. In DNA, the CDR3 is TGTGCCAGCACCCTTGAAAAGGGAGATACGCAGTATTTT. Translated, it gives CASTLEKGDTQYF.

V gene TRBV2 combines with J gene TRBJ2-2; 11 bases map to TRBD2. CDR3 length: 16 residues. Per germline, CDR1 SNHLY and CDR2 FYNNEI. The ends lost 4 bases at V and 6 bases at J; junction bases unmatched: 7. CDR3 sequence reads: CASSGSGGAGAGELFF. The CDR3 DNA follows: TGTGCCAGCAGTGGTAGCGGGGGGGCCGGGGCCGGGGAGCTGTTTTTT.

The chain uses TRBV12-3 or TRBV12-4 and TRBJ1-2; 8 bases are shared with TRBD1. J was trimmed by 7 bases and V by 6 bases; bases with no gene match: 7. The CDR3 totals 13 residues. CDR3 in DNA: TGTGCCAGCAGCGCGGGACAGGTTGGTGGCTACACCTTC. As protein: CASSAGQVGGYTF.

The chain couples TRBV9 to TRBJ1-2; 9 positions agree with TRBD1. Germline V CDR1 and CDR2: SGDLS, YYNGEE. With 0 bases clipped from V and 2 bases from J, the junction kept 5 bases outside the gene matches. This CDR3 region has 16 residues. The CDR3 DNA sequence: TGTGCCAGCAGCGTAGCTCCGGGACAGGGCAACTATGGCTACACCTTC. It is translated as CASSVAPGQGNYGYTF.

This chain connects TRBV7-9 to TRBJ1-1; D unclear. The CDR3 contains 11 residues. Germline V lookup: CDR1 SEHNR, CDR2 FQNEAQ (reference sequence). V lost 2 bases, J lost 7 bases, and 5 bases lay in between. The CDR3 DNA is TGTGCCAGCAGCTTAATGAATGAAGCTTTCTTT. Protein product: CASSLMNEAFF.